This entry lists 3 T cell receptor beta chains sequenced from one sample in a study of cytomegalovirus exposure and HLA in healthy donors. 60 Vbeta and 13 Jbeta primers were used in PCR. This table comes from immunoSEQ multiplex PCR, and its TCRdb copy is limited to in-frame clones, with some not included. The listing contains roughly 42,000 clones. The sequencing sample was made of PBMCs. Receptors originate from a man younger than 40 in good health and CMV-seronegative.

V usage is TRBV6-5 and J usage is TRBJ1-1; 8 bases agree with TRBD1. The germline V gene encodes CDR1 MNHEY and CDR2 SVGAGI. The CDR3 consists of 14 residues. V lost 2 bases and J lost 3; bases outside the gene matches: 2. The CDR3 coding sequence is TGTGCCAGCAGTTACCAGGGGGCTTACACTGAAGCTTTCTTT. This gives the protein CASSYQGAYTEAFF.

The chain links TRBV5-1 to TRBJ1-2; D unresolved. Deletions cut 5 bases from V and 5 bases from J, with 19 bases between. CDR1 and CDR2 (germline): SGHRS, YFSETQ. The CDR3 has 15 residues. The CDR3 sequence is CASSPNLRQVYGYTF. The DNA of the CDR3 is TGCGCCAGCAGTCCCAATCTACGGCAGGTATATGGCTACACCTTC.

The chain has TRBV4-1 and TRBJ2-1; D possibly corresponds to TRBD2 (5 bases). Between the trimmed V and J ends, which lost 4 bases and 8 bases, there was a span of 15 bases. Germline V gene sequence: CDR1 MGHRA, CDR2 YSYEKL. The CDR3 has 14 residues. CDR3 protein: CASSPLWENHEQFF. CDR3 bases: TGCGCCAGCAGCCCCCTGTGGGAGAATCATGAGCAGTTCTTC.